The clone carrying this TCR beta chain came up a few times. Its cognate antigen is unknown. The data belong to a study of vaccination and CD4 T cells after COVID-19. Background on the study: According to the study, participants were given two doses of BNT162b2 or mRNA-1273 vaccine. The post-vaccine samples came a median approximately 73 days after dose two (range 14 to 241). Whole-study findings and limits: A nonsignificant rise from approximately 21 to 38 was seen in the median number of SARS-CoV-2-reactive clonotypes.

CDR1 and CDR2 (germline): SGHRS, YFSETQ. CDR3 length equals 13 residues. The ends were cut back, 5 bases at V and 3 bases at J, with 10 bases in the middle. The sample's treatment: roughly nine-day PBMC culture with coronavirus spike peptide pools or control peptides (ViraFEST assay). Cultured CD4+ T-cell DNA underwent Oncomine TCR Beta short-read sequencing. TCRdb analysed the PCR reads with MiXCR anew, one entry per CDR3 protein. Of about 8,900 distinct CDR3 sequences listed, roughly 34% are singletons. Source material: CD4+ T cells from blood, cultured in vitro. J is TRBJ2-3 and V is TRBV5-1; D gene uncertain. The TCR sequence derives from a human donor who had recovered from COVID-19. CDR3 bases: TGCGCCAGCAGTACCGGGCATACAGATACGCAGTATTTT. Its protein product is CASSTGHTDTQYF.